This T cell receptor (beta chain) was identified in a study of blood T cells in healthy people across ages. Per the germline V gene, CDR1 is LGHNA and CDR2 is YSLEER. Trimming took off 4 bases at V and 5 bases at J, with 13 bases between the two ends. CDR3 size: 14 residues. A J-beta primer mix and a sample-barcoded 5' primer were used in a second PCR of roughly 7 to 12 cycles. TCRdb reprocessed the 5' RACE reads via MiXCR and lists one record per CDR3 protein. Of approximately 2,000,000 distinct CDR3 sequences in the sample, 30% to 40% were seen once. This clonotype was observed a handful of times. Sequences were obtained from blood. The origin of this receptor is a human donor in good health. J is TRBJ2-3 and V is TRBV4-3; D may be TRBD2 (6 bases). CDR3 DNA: TGCGCCAGCAGCCCCAGCGGGCCGCAAGATACGCAGTATTTT. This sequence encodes CASSPSGPQDTQYF.